Listed here is a single TCR beta chain. Its antigen remains unknown. The authors ran the immunoSEQ assay, v3.0, at survey level. Per sample, sequencing targeted about 40,000-50,000 T-cell genomes. Profiled with immunoSEQ multiplex PCR; TCRdb holds only in-frame clones, not every one. This table holds about 11,000 clones, roughly 76% found once. These data come from a study of long-term antiretroviral therapy in people with HIV. The CDR3 sequence is 15 residues long. The V end lost 5 bases, the J end lost 5 bases, and 19 bases lay between the germline ends. The germline gives CDR1 MNHNS, CDR2 SASEGT. Every one of the participants with HIV received treatment in the United States. Study outcomes and limitations: Diversity rose after ART but stayed below transplant donor controls.

The source was unsorted PBMCs, collected at the start of antiretroviral therapy, before treatment. The chain is built from TRBV6-1 and TRBJ2-7; tentatively, D is TRBD1 (6 bases). The receptor was isolated from a man aged 25 to 40 with HIV. Here the CDR3 reads CASSLRTATPHEQYF. The CDR3 bases are TGTGCCAGCAGTCTGCGGACAGCTACCCCCCACGAGCAGTACTTC.